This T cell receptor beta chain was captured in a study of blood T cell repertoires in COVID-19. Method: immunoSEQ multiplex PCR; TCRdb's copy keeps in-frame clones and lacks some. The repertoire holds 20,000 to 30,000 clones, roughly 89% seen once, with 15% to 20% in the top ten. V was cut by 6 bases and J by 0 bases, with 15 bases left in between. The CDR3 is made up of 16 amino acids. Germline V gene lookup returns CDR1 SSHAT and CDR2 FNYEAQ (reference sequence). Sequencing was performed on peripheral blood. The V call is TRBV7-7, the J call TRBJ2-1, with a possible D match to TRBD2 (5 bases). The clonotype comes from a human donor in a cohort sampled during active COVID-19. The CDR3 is CASSPQAATSYNEQFF. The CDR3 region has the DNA TGTGCCAGCAGTCCTCAAGCGGCCACCTCCTACAATGAGCAGTTCTTC.